The 13 T cell receptor beta chains below were found in one sample sequenced in a study of identical twins (dated by TCRdb to about 2016). Library generation was performed with 5' RACE. The instrument given in TCRdb is Illumina HiSeq 2000. TCRdb reworked the public reads: Q25 trimming with fastp, MiXCR clone assembly, productive beta chains retained. When rows share a CDR3 protein, they turn into one entry using the most common DNA and genes. The sample includes 420,000 or so distinct CDR3 sequences, with about a fifth observed a single time. Of the sample, more than 10% is held by the ten largest clones. Sequenced material: naive T cells sorted from blood. The cell subset or site label here, explained by the study, means: cells isolated with a human naive T-cell isolation kit. Every receptor here comes from a man in his fifties or sixties in good health.

This clonotype appeared a few times. Here the CDR3 DNA reads TGTGCCAGCAGTCCAGCGGGACAAGCCTACAATGAGCAGTTCTTC. Its protein product is CASSPAGQAYNEQFF. The chain combines TRBV6-4 with TRBJ2-1; tentatively, D is TRBD2 (7 bases). From germline, CDR1 is MRHNA and CDR2 SNTAGT. V gave up 5 bases and J gave up 2 bases, with 13 bases separating them. This CDR3 is 15 amino acids long.

This clonotype was detected a few times. This sequence joins TRBV6-1 and TRBJ2-1, with 7 bases fitting TRBD2. Trimming took 6 bases from V and 5 from J; bases not matched to a gene: 4. There are 13 residues in the CDR3. Germline-derived CDR1 and CDR2 are MNHNS and SASEGT. CDR3 DNA: TGTGCCAGCAGCGGGAGGAATGACAATGAGCAGTTCTTC. Its protein product is CASSGRNDNEQFF.

This clonotype showed up many times. This rearrangement joins TRBV27 to TRBJ2-1; 13 positions agree with TRBD2. Germline CDR1 is MNHEY and CDR2 is SMNVEV (reference sequence). This CDR3 spans 20 amino acids. V trimming: 5 bases; J trimming: 1 base; junction bases outside the gene matches: 14. The CDR3 region has the DNA TGTGCCAGCAGTCCCGGACTAGCGGGAGATTTGATGACTTCCTACAATGAGCAGTTCTTC. This encodes CASSPGLAGDLMTSYNEQFF.

This clonotype has more than one count but fewer than ten. This chain uses TRBV5-1 with TRBJ2-7; D may match TRBD1 or TRBD2 (5 bases each). Germline V gives CDR1 SGHRS, CDR2 YFSETQ. V shed 7 bases and J shed 5 bases, with 16 bases lying between them. The CDR3 is made up of 13 amino acids. The CDR3: CASRGQPSHEQYF. In nucleotides, the CDR3 is TGCGCCAGCCGGGGCCAACCAAGCCACGAGCAGTACTTC.

The J gene is TRBJ2-7, the V gene TRBV20-1, with D maybe TRBD1 (7 bases). The germline V and J ends were trimmed by 6 bases and 1 base, with 13 bases remaining between them. This CDR3 contains 13 residues. CDR1 DFQATT and CDR2 SNEGSKA come from the germline V gene (reference sequence). Here the CDR3 reads CSAVRGVSYEQYF. CDR3 DNA sequence: TGCAGTGCCGTCAGGGGGGTATCCTACGAGCAGTACTTC.

The V call is TRBV15, the J call TRBJ1-4; D uncertain. Germline lookup yields CDR1 LNHNV and CDR2 YYDKDF (reference sequence). V was shortened by 3 bases and J by 0 bases, with 14 bases between the two germline ends. The CDR3 is 17 residues long. CDR3 protein: CATSSSRVGSTNEKLFF. Here the CDR3 DNA reads TGTGCCACCAGCAGCAGCCGCGTGGGATCAACTAATGAAAAACTGTTTTTT.

This clonotype turned up a few times. The rearrangement links TRBV24-1 to TRBJ1-5; D call uncertain. CDR1 is KGHDR, CDR2 SFDVKD, per germline. Trimming removed 2 bases at V and 7 bases at J, with 8 bases between. The CDR3 contains 13 residues. The CDR3 DNA reads TGTGCCACCAGTGATTCGACAATCCAGCCCCAGCATTTT. Protein product: CATSDSTIQPQHF.

V is TRBV2 and J is TRBJ2-5, with 8 bases lining up with TRBD2. The CDR3 runs 14 residues. From germline, CDR1 is SNHLY and CDR2 FYNNEI. The V segment lost 6 bases and the J segment 0 bases; nucleotides outside the gene matches: 3. The CDR3 loop reads CASRERGYQETQYF. In DNA form, the CDR3 reads TGTGCCAGCAGGGAGCGGGGGTACCAAGAGACCCAGTACTTC.

The genes are TRBV6-5 and TRBJ1-6; D possibly corresponds to TRBD1 (6 bases). The V gene's germline CDR1 is MNHEY and CDR2 SVGAGI. The CDR3 contains 17 residues. V was cut by 0 bases and J by 7 bases, with 16 bases left in between. DNA of the CDR3: TGTGCCAGCAGTTACTCAGCTTCGCAGGGGACGAATTCACCCCTCCACTTT. Amino acid sequence: CASSYSASQGTNSPLHF.

This clonotype was detected only a few times. A much larger clone lies a single base off, so this may be a read error. This chain links TRBV6-5 with TRBJ2-7, with 13 nucleotides matching TRBD2. There are 18 residues in the CDR3. From germline, CDR1 is MNHEY and CDR2 SVGAGI. The CDR3 here is CASSYSTSGRPSSCEQYF. The DNA for the CDR3 is TGTGCCAGCAGTTACTCGACTAGCGGGAGGCCAAGCTCCTGCGAGCAGTACTTC.

The chain has TRBV5-1 and TRBJ2-5; D could derive from TRBD1 or TRBD2 (6 bases each). The V and J ends lost 4 bases and 5 bases respectively, with 15 bases between them. CDR1 and CDR2 from the germline V gene are SGHRS and YFSETQ. This CDR3 contains 14 residues. The CDR3 region has the DNA TGCGCCAGCAGCCAACGGGGGCAAGCGGAGACCCAGTACTTC. It is translated as CASSQRGQAETQYF.

This clonotype was counted at least ten times. The J gene is TRBJ2-1, the V gene TRBV20-1, with D possibly TRBD2 on 5 matching bases. CDR3 length: 14 residues. Germline V gives CDR1 DFQATT, CDR2 SNEGSKA (reference sequence). The germline V and J ends were trimmed by 0 bases and 4 bases, with 10 bases remaining between them. As DNA, the CDR3 is TGCAGTGCTAGAGACCGGGAACCGTACAATGAGCAGTTCTTC. Its translation is CSARDREPYNEQFF.

The V and J genes are TRBV6-1 and TRBJ2-5, with 12 positions matching TRBD2. Germline CDR1 and CDR2: MNHNS and SASEGT. This CDR3 spans 15 amino acids. The junction had 4 bases not matched to a gene; V was cut back by 5 bases and J by 3 bases. Here the CDR3 DNA reads TGTGCCAGCAGTCTCCGACTAGCGGGGGAAGAGACCCAGTACTTC. It is translated as CASSLRLAGEETQYF.